These 24 T cell receptor beta chains were sequenced from one sample in a study of shared clonotypes between healthy human individuals. Data came from immunoSEQ multiplex PCR; TCRdb stores just in-frame clones and leaves some out. The table records nearly 1 million clones, approximately 76% of them present only once. Sample: memory CD4+ T cells sorted from blood. This sample's subset: CD45RA-negative fraction. These receptors came from a man aged 18 to 29 in good health.

This chain uses TRBV5-1 with TRBJ2-7; D perhaps matches TRBD1 (6 bases). The germline CDR1 and CDR2 sequences are SGHRS and YFSETQ. This CDR3 region has 15 residues. Trimming removed 4 bases at V and 3 bases at J, with 17 bases between. CDR3 in DNA: TGCGCCAGCAGCACTGGAGTGGGGGACAACTACGAGCAGTACTTC. Translated, it gives CASSTGVGDNYEQYF.

J is TRBJ2-3 and V is TRBV5-4; D remains ambiguous. Trimming pared 6 bases from V and 6 bases from J, leaving 14 bases between. This CDR3 has 13 residues. In germline, CDR1 is SGHNT, CDR2 YYREEE (reference sequence). CDR3 sequence (DNA): TGTGCCAGCACCACCGAGGTCGGGGATACGCAGTATTTT. It encodes CASTTEVGDTQYF.

This clone is a singleton in its sample. The chain joins TRBV7-9 to TRBJ1-1, with 7 bases identical to TRBD1. J gave up 1 base and V 3 bases, and 8 bases lay outside the gene matches. The germline gives CDR1 SEHNR, CDR2 FQNEAQ (reference sequence). CDR3 length: 16 residues. CDR3 sequence reads: CASSFISGTANTEAFF. The DNA for the CDR3 is TGTGCCAGCAGCTTCATTTCCGGGACAGCGAACACTGAAGCTTTCTTT. Complete variable domain (other parts from reference TRBV7-9 and TRBJ1-1): DTGVSQNPRHKITKRGQNVTFRCDPISEHNRLYWYRQTLGQGPEFLTYFQNEAQLEKSRLLSDRFSAERPKGSFSTLEIQRTEQGDSAMYLCASSFISGTANTEAFFGQGTRLTVV.

V and J are TRBV30 and TRBJ1-4, with D perhaps TRBD1 (5 bases). V was shortened by 4 bases and J by 8 bases, with 17 bases between the two germline ends. Germline loops: CDR1 GTSNPN, CDR2 SVGIG (reference sequence). The CDR3 covers 14 residues. The CDR3, as DNA: TGTGCCTGGAATCGGGCCAGGGTGGGGGAAAAACTGTTTTTT. Protein product: CAWNRARVGEKLFF.

V is TRBV6-6 and J is TRBJ2-2; D is unclear. This CDR3 has 13 amino acids. V was clipped by 4 bases and J by 6 bases, with 9 bases between them. The germline V gene has CDR1 MNHNY and CDR2 SVGAGI (reference sequence). This chain's CDR3 is CASSSFNPGELFF. Written as DNA, the CDR3 is TGTGCCAGCAGTTCCTTTAACCCCGGGGAGCTGTTTTTT.

J is TRBJ1-3 and V is TRBV12-1; TRBD1, the D gene given by the table, was not confirmed from the DNA. TRBV12-1 is recorded as a pseudogene. The CDR3 is 18 residues long. CDR3 nucleotide sequence: TGTGCCAGCAGCTTGGGGGGTAGGGGGCTTCCTTTTGGAAACACCATATATTTT. It specifies CASSLGGRGLPFGNTIYF.

V usage is TRBV14 and J usage is TRBJ2-7; a possible D gene is TRBD1 (6 bases). This CDR3 spans 16 amino acids. Trimming pared 1 base from V and 4 bases from J, leaving 17 bases between. The germline V gene has CDR1 SGHDN and CDR2 FVKESK. The DNA of the CDR3 is TGTGCCAGCAGCCAAGTAGGTCGTAACAGGGCTTACGAGCAGTACTTC. Amino acids: CASSQVGRNRAYEQYF.

This clone has more than one count but fewer than ten. The CDR3 DNA reads as TGTGCCAGCAGTCACCTGACAGGGGTTTACAATGAGCAGTTCTTC. Residues: CASSHLTGVYNEQFF. The chain combines TRBV6-5 with TRBJ2-1, with TRBD1 identical over 8 bases. Germline CDR1 MNHEY, CDR2 SVGAGI. The CDR3 loop spans 15 amino acids. V lost 5 bases and J lost 4; bases outside the gene matches: 7.

The chain uses TRBV6-1 and TRBJ1-2, with 7 bases lining up with TRBD1. Germline V gene data show CDR1 as MNHNS and CDR2 as SASEGT. Losses at the gene ends were 6 bases for V and 7 bases for J; bases not matched to a gene: 5. There are 12 residues in the CDR3. CDR3 sequence: CASSDRVTGYTF. CDR3 coding DNA: TGTGCCAGCAGCGACAGGGTGACTGGCTACACCTTC.

This chain uses TRBV7-2 with TRBJ2-7; D gene uncertain. The CDR3 is 13 amino acids. The ends were cut back, 3 bases at V and 6 bases at J, with 12 bases in the middle. Germline V lookup: CDR1 SGHTA, CDR2 FQGNSA. DNA of the CDR3: TGTGCCAGCAGCTTGGTTGGAAGGCCCGAGCAGTACTTC. Its translation: CASSLVGRPEQYF. Together with reference TRBV7-2 and TRBJ2-7, the CDR3 gives the full variable domain: GAGVSQSPSNKVTEKGKDVELRCDPISGHTALYWYRQSLGQGLEFLIYFQGNSAPDKSGLPSDRFSAERTGGSVSTLTIQRTQQEDSAVYLCASSLVGRPEQYFGPGTRLTVT.

This sequence joins TRBV2 and TRBJ1-5, with D tentatively TRBD1 (5 bases). In germline, CDR1 is SNHLY, CDR2 FYNNEI. The CDR3 is 16 amino acids. The V and J ends lost 2 bases and 0 bases respectively, with 11 bases between them. In nucleotides, the CDR3 is TGTGCCAGCAGTGAACTGGGGGTCTTTAGCAATCAGCCCCAGCATTTT. It yields the protein CASSELGVFSNQPQHF.

This clone showed up just once. V and J are TRBV4-3 and TRBJ2-5; a possible D gene is TRBD1 (6 bases). V dropped 1 base and J dropped 4 bases, with 16 bases sitting between them. From germline, CDR1 is LGHNA and CDR2 YSLEER. This CDR3 contains 16 residues. CDR3 nucleotides: TGCGCCAGCAGCCAAGGGGCTGCCGGGACACTAGAGACCCAGTACTTC. This translates into CASSQGAAGTLETQYF.

The gene calls are TRBV5-6 and TRBJ2-5; 7 bases agree with TRBD1. V shed 4 bases, J shed 7 bases, and the junction held 10 bases outside the gene matches. The germline CDR1 and CDR2 sequences are SGHDT and YYEEEE. The CDR3 loop spans 14 amino acids. The CDR3 DNA reads TGTGCCAGCAGCCTGGGACAGCCCCGGGGGACCCAGTACTTC. It is translated as CASSLGQPRGTQYF.

This clone occurred a few times. The genes are TRBV29-1 and TRBJ1-1, with D possibly being TRBD1 (5 bases). Germline V CDR1 and CDR2: SQVTM, ANQGSEA. Between the trimmed V and J ends, which lost 8 bases and 1 base, there was a span of 11 bases. CDR3 size: 12 residues. CDR3 loop: CSLGGPNTEAFF. The CDR3 bases are TGCAGCCTCGGGGGACCGAACACTGAAGCTTTCTTT.

This sequence joins TRBV29-1 and TRBJ2-3; D unresolved. This CDR3 is built from 12 residues. CDR1 SQVTM and CDR2 ANQGSEA come from the germline V gene. Trimming pared 1 base from V and 6 bases from J, leaving 8 bases between. CDR3 amino acids: CSVEAGWDTQYF. The DNA of the CDR3 is TGCAGCGTTGAAGCAGGATGGGATACGCAGTATTTT.

The J gene is TRBJ1-3, the V gene TRBV4-2; D may be TRBD1 (5 bases). Trimming shortened V by 0 bases and J by 0 bases, and 15 bases separated the two germline ends. Germline V gene lookup returns CDR1 LGHNA and CDR2 YNFKEQ. This CDR3 has 18 amino acids. The CDR3: CASSQEVRGGTSGNTIYF. CDR3 nucleotides: TGTGCCAGCAGCCAAGAAGTAAGAGGAGGGACCTCTGGAAACACCATATATTTT.

The chain uses TRBV18 and TRBJ2-3, with 7 positions matching TRBD2. The CDR3 sequence is 17 residues long. Germline values: CDR1 KGHSH, CDR2 LQKENI. Losses at the gene ends were 2 bases for V and 3 bases for J; bases not matched to a gene: 11. In DNA, the CDR3 is TGTGCCAGCTCACCATTCTTAGCGGGCCAGCTAACAGATACGCAGTATTTT. This translates into CASSPFLAGQLTDTQYF.

With respect to this clone: A read error may explain this, as a much larger clone is one base away. The CDR3 carries no conserved terminal phenylalanine or tryptophan, so it likely arises from a read error. V usage is TRBV14 and J usage is TRBJ1-1; a weak D match, TRBD1 (5 bases). The germline V and J ends were trimmed by 3 bases and 1 base, with 6 bases remaining between them. CDR1 is SGHDN, CDR2 FVKESK, per germline. The length of the CDR3 is 13 residues. As DNA, the CDR3 is TGTGCCAGCAGCCAGGGACGGAACACTGAAGCTTTCCTT. This gives the protein CASSQGRNTEAFL.

The chain is built from TRBV6-6 and TRBJ1-6, with D unclear. Germline V lookup: CDR1 MNHNY, CDR2 SVGAGI (reference sequence). This CDR3 is 15 amino acids long. V was clipped by 0 bases and J by 6 bases, with 9 bases between them. CDR3 nucleotides: TGTGCCAGCAGTTACTCGAGGGAAACTAATTCACCCCTCCACTTT. Translated, it gives CASSYSRETNSPLHF.

The chain has TRBV5-6 and TRBJ1-2, with TRBD1 matching over 8 bases. V shed 4 bases and J 4 bases; nucleotides not matched to a gene: 15. CDR3 size: 17 residues. Germline CDR1 and CDR2: SGHDT and YYEEEE. CDR3 DNA: TGTGCCAGCAGCCCAGGGACAGGTCCTCCCAATTCCTATGGCTACACCTTC. This gives the protein CASSPGTGPPNSYGYTF.

CDR3 sequence (DNA): TGCGCCAGCAGCTTTTTCCCGGCAGAGACCCAGTACTTC. Translated, it gives CASSFFPAETQYF. This chain links TRBV5-1 with TRBJ2-5; D unclear. CDR3 length equals 13 residues. V was trimmed by 2 bases and J by 4 bases, leaving 9 bases between them. Germline V gives CDR1 SGHRS, CDR2 YFSETQ.

The chain has TRBV9 and TRBJ2-7; D not resolved. Trimming removed 0 bases from V and 5 bases from J, with 12 bases in between. Germline CDR1 SGDLS, CDR2 YYNGEE. The CDR3 is 14 amino acids. The CDR3 region has the DNA TGTGCCAGCAGCGTAGGTAACAGCAACCACGAGCAGTACTTC. Amino acid sequence: CASSVGNSNHEQYF.

This chain joins TRBV10-3 and TRBJ1-2; D unresolved. Per germline, CDR1 ENHRY and CDR2 SYGVKD. V was pared by 3 bases and J by 4 bases, with 12 bases between. CDR3 size: 14 residues. As DNA, the CDR3 is TGTGCCATCAGTGACCAGGCCCAGATCTATGGCTACACCTTC. Protein sequence: CAISDQAQIYGYTF.

The V gene is TRBV7-9, the J gene TRBJ2-7; 12 bases agree with TRBD2. CDR3 length: 15 residues. Germline trimming cut 1 base from V and 4 bases from J; bases unmatched to any gene: 2. The germline V gene encodes CDR1 SEHNR and CDR2 FQNEAQ (reference sequence). CDR3 region: CASSLGLAGEYEQYF. DNA of the CDR3: TGTGCCAGCAGCTTAGGACTAGCGGGAGAGTACGAGCAGTACTTC.